This T cell receptor beta chain was found in a study of blood T cell repertoires in COVID-19. TCRdb keeps only in-frame clones here, not all; method: immunoSEQ multiplex PCR. The table has tens of thousands of clones, 70% to 80% seen once. The clonotype was recovered from a man aged 45-65 years with active or convalescent COVID-19. Sequencing was done on a sample of peripheral blood.

The CDR3 DNA reads as TGTGCCAGCAGTACCCCGGGACAGGGGGAAGCTTTCTTT. Its translation is CASSTPGQGEAFF. The rearrangement joins TRBV12-3 or TRBV12-4 to TRBJ1-1, with 10 bases lining up with TRBD1. V lost 5 bases and J lost 8; bases outside the gene matches: 5. The CDR3 is 13 residues long.